The entry below gives a single T cell receptor (beta chain) sequence along with its context. Its specificity is unknown. Naivety among CD8 cells was defined by CD45RO negativity and positive CCR7 selection, thereby excluding terminally differentiated effector memory CD45RA+ cells. TCRdb's table, derived via immunoSEQ multiplex PCR, lists solely in-frame clones and lacks some. This table holds hundreds of thousands of clones, 92% found once. V shed 6 bases and J 6 bases; nucleotides not matched to a gene: 12. The germline CDR1 and CDR2 sequences are MNHEY and SMNVEV (reference sequence). CDR3 size: 15 residues. This sample stems from a study of shared clonotypes between healthy human individuals. Study-wide results and caveats: A reduction in generation probabilities was seen for non-shared clonotypes relative to those shared by all four donors.

The source material was naive CD8+ T cells sorted from blood. V and J are TRBV27 and TRBJ2-7; 9 positions agree with TRBD2. The sequence derives from a man aged 25-45 years in good health. CDR3 loop: CASSLYGTSSFEQYF. The CDR3 DNA reads TGTGCCAGCAGCCTATACGGGACTAGCTCTTTCGAGCAGTACTTC.